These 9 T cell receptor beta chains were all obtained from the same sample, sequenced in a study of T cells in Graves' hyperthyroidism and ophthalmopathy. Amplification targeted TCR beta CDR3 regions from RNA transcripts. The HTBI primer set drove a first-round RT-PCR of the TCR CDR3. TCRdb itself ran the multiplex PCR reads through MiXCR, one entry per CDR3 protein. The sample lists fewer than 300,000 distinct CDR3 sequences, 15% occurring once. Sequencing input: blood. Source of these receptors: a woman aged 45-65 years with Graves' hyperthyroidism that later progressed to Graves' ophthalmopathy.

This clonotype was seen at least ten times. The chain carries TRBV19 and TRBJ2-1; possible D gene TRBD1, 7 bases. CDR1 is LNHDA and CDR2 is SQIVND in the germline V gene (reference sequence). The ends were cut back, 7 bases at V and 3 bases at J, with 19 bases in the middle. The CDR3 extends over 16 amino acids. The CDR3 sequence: CASMGVEGAIYNEQFF. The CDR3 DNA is TGTGCCAGTATGGGTGTGGAGGGGGCTATCTACAATGAGCAGTTCTTC.

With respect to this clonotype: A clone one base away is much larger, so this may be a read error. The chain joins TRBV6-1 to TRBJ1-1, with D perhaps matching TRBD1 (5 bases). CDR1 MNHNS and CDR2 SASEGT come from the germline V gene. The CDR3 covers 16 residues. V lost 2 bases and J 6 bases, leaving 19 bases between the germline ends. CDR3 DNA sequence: TGTGCCAGCAGTGAATGGAGAGGGGTAAGGAAAGCTGAAGCTTTCTTT. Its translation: CASSEWRGVRKAEAFF.

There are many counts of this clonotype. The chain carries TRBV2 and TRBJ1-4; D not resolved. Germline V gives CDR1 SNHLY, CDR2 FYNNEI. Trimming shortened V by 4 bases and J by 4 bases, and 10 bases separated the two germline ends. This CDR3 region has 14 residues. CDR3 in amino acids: CASSVSRGNEKLFF. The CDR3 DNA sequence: TGTGCCAGCAGTGTTTCGCGGGGTAATGAAAAACTGTTTTTT.

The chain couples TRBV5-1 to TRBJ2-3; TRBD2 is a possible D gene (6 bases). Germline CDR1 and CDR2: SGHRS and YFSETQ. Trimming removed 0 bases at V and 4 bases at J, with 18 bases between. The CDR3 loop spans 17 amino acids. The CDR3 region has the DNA TGCGCCAGCAGCTTGGTAGGAGGGCAGGGAACCCCAGATACGCAGTATTTT. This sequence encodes CASSLVGGQGTPDTQYF.

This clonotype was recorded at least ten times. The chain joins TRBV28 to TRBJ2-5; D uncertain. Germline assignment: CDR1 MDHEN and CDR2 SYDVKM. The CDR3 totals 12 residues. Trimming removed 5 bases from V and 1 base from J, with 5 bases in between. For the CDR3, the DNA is TGTGCCAGCAGTGCTTTCCAAGAGACCCAGTACTTC. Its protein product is CASSAFQETQYF.

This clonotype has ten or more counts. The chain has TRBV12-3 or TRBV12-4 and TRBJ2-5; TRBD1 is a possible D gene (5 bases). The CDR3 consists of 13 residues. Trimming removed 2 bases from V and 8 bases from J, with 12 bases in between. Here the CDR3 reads CASSLSRVKTQYF. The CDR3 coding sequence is TGTGCCAGCAGTTTATCCAGGGTGAAAACCCAGTACTTC.

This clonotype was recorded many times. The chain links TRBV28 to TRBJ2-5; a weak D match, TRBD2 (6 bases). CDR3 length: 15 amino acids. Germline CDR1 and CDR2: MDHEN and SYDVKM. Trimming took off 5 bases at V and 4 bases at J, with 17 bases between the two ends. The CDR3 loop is CASSTRAEGPETQYF. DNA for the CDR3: TGTGCCAGCAGTACCAGGGCGGAGGGCCCAGAGACCCAGTACTTC.

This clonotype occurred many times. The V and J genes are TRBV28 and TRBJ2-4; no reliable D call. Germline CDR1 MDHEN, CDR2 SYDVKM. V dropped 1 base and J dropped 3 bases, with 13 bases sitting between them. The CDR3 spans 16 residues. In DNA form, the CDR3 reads TGTGCCAGCAGTTTATCCCAAGCCGTGGGCAAAAACATTCAGTACTTC. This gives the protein CASSLSQAVGKNIQYF.

CDR3 sequence: CASSLDYWQRSSYEQYF. As DNA, the CDR3 is TGTGCCAGCAGCTTAGATTATTGGCAGCGGAGCTCCTACGAGCAGTACTTC. This chain connects TRBV13 to TRBJ2-7; perhaps TRBD2 as D (5 bases). The V end lost 1 base, the J end lost 0 bases, and 16 bases lay between the germline ends. Germline-derived CDR1 and CDR2 are PRHDT and FYEKMQ (reference sequence). The CDR3 has 17 residues.